This T cell receptor (beta chain) was observed in a study of glioma-infiltrating T cells after dendritic cell vaccination. Study details: Autologous tumor lysate was loaded overnight onto monocyte-derived dendritic cells grown seven to eight days with IL-4 and GM-CSF.

CDR1 and CDR2 from the germline V gene are MNHNY and SVGAGI (reference sequence). V was pared by 4 bases and J by 4 bases, with 12 bases of the junction left unmatched. This CDR3 has 16 residues. All glioblastoma patients lacked an isocitrate dehydrogenase mutation. Here immunoSEQ multiplex PCR was the method, and the copy in TCRdb shows in-frame clones only, minus some. Of about 32,000 clones in the sample, 90% were seen once. A word on this clone: The target antigen is unknown.

Broader study findings: Patients with more pretreatment TILs had longer time to progression and survival.

The chain is built from TRBV6-6 and TRBJ1-1, with 7 bases aligning to TRBD1. This TCR came from a human donor with glioblastoma. This specimen was blood, taken before dendritic cell vaccination. The CDR3 sequence is CASSLPGTEIFTEAFF. The CDR3 DNA is TGTGCCAGCAGTTTGCCCGGGACAGAAATATTCACTGAAGCTTTCTTT.